This T cell receptor (beta chain) emerged from a study of blood T cell repertoires in COVID-19. Study in general: There were acute and convalescent COVID-19 samples, and they came from the United States, Italy and Spain.

Per the germline V gene, CDR1 is ENHRY and CDR2 is SYGVKD. CDR3 length: 17 amino acids. Trimming left V 2 bases short and J 1 base short, with 15 bases between. Clones were read by immunoSEQ multiplex PCR, and TCRdb kept only the in-frame ones, dropping some. The sample has around 170,000 clones; about 88% are singletons. The receptor was derived from a young man with active or convalescent COVID-19. The specimen sequenced was peripheral blood. V gene TRBV10-3 combines with J gene TRBJ1-3; D perhaps matches TRBD1 (6 bases). CDR3: CAISEVGGAGSGNTIYF. Written as DNA, the CDR3 is TGTGCCATCAGTGAGGTTGGGGGGGCCGGATCTGGAAACACCATATATTTT.